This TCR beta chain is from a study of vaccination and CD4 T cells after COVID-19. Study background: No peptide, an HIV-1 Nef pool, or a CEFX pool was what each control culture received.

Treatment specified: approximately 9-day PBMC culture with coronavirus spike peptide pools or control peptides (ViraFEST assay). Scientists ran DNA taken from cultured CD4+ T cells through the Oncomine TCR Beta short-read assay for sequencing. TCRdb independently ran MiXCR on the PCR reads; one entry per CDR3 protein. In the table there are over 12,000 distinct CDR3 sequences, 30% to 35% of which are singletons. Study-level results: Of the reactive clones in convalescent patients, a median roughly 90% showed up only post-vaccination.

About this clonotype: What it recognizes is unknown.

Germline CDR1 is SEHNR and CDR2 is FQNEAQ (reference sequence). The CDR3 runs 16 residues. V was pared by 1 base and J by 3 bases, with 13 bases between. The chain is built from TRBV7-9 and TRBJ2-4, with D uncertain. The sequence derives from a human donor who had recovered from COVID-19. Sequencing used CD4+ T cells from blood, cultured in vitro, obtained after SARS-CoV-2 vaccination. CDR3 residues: CASSLDFATGKNIQYF. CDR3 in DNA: TGTGCCAGCAGCTTAGACTTTGCGACGGGCAAAAACATTCAGTACTTC.